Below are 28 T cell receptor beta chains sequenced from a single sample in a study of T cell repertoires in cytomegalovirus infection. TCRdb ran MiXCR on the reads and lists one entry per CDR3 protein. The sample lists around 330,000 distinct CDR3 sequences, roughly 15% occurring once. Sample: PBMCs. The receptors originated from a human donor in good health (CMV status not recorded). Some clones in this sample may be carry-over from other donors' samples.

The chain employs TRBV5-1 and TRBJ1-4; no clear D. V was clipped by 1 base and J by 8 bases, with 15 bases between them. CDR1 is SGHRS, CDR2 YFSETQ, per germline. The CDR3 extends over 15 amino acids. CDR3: CASSLSSPSGEKLFF. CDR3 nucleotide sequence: TGCGCCAGCAGCTTGTCCTCCCCGTCCGGGGAAAAACTGTTTTTT.

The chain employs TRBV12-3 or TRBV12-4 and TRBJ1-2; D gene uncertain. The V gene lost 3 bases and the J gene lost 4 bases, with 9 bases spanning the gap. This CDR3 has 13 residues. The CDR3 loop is CASSFGLSYGYTF. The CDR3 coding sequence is TGTGCCAGCAGTTTCGGACTGAGCTATGGCTACACCTTC.

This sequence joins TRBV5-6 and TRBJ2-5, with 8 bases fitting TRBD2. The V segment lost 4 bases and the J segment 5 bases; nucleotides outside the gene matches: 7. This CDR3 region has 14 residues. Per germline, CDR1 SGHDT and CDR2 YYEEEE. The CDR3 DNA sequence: TGTGCCAGCAGCCCGGGACTAGGGGGGGAGACCCAGTACTTC. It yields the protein CASSPGLGGETQYF.

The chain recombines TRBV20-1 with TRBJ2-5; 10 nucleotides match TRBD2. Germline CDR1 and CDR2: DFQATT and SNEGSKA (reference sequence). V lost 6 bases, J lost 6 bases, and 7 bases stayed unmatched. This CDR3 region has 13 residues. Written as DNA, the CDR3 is TGCAGTGCCCCCCTAGCGGGGGAAAAGACCCAGTACTTC. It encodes CSAPLAGEKTQYF.

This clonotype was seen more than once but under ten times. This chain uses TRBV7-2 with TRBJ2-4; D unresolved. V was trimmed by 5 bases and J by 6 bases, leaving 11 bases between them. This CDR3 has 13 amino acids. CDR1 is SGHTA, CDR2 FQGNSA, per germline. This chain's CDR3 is CASSPDLGNIQYF. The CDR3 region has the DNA TGTGCCAGCAGCCCCGATCTCGGAAACATTCAGTACTTC.

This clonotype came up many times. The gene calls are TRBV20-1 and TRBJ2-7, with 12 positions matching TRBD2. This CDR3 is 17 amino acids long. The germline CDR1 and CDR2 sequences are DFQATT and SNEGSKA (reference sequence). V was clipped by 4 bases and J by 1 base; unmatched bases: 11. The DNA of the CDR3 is TGCAGTGCTATCTCCCCTAGCGGGGGGGTCGGATCCTACGAGCAGTACTTC. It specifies CSAISPSGGVGSYEQYF.

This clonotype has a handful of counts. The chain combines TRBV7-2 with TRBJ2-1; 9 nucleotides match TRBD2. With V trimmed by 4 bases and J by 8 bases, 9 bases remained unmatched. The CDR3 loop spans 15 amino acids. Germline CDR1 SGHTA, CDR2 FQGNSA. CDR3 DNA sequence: TGTGCCAGCAGCTCGGGTAGCGGGGGCGGGGATGAGCAGTTCTTC. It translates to CASSSGSGGGDEQFF.

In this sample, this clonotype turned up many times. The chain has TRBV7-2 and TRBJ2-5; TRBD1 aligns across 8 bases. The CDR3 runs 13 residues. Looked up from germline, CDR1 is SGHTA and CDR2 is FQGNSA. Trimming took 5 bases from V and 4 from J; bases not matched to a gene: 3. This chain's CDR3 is CASSPTGVETQYF. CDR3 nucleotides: TGTGCCAGCAGCCCGACAGGGGTAGAGACCCAGTACTTC. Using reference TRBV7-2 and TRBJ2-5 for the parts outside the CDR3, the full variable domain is GAGVSQSPSNKVTEKGKDVELRCDPISGHTALYWYRQSLGQGLEFLIYFQGNSAPDKSGLPSDRFSAERTGGSVSTLTIQRTQQEDSAVYLCASSPTGVETQYFGPGTRLLVL.

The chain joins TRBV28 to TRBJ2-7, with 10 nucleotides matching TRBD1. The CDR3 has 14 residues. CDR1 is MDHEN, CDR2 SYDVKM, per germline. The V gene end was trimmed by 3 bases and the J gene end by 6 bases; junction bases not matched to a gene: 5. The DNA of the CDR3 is TGTGCCAGCAGTTTCGGACAGGGGGTCCCCGAGCAGTACTTC. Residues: CASSFGQGVPEQYF.

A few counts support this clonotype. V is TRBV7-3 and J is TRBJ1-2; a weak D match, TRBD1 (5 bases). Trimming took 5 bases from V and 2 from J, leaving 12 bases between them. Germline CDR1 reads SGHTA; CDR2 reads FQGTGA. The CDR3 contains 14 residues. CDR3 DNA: TGTGCCAGCAGCGAGTGGACAAGAAACTATGGCTACACCTTC. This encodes CASSEWTRNYGYTF.

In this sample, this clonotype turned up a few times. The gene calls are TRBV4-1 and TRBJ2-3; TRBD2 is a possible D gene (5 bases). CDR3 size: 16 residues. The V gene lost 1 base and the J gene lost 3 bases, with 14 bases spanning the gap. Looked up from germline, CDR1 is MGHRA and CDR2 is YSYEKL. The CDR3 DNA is TGCGCCAGCAGCCAAGTTGGGAGAAGGAGGACAGATACGCAGTATTTT. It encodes CASSQVGRRRTDTQYF.

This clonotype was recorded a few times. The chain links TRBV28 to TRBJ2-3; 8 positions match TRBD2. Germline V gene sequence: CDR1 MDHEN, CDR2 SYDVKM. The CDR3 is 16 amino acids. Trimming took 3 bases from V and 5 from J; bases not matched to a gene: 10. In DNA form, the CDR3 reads TGTGCCAGCAGTTTGGTTGTCGGGGGGGCCGAAGATACGCAGTATTTT. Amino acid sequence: CASSLVVGGAEDTQYF.

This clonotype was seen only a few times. CDR3 loop: CASSLQSEAFF. CDR3 sequence (DNA): TGTGCCAGCAGCCTTCAGAGTGAAGCTTTCTTT. The chain has TRBV5-6 and TRBJ1-1; D is ambiguous. V was cut by 4 bases and J by 7 bases, with 8 bases left in between. The CDR3 is made up of 11 amino acids. Germline CDR1 SGHDT, CDR2 YYEEEE.

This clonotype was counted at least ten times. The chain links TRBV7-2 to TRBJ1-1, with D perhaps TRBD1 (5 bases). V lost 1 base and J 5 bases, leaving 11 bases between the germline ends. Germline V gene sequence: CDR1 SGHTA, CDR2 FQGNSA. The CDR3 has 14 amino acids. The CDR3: CASSLGGVETEAFF. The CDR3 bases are TGTGCCAGCAGCTTAGGAGGGGTTGAAACTGAAGCTTTCTTT.

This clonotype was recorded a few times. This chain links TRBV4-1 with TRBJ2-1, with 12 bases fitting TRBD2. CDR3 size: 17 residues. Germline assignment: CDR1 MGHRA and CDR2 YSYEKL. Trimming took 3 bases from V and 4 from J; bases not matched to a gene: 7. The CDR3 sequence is CASSHEWTSGAYNEQFF. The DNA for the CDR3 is TGCGCCAGCAGCCATGAATGGACTAGCGGGGCATACAATGAGCAGTTCTTC.

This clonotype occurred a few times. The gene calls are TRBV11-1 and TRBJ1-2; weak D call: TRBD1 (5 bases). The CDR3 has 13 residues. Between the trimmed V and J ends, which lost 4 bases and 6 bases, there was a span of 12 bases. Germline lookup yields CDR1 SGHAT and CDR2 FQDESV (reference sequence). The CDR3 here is CASSSNLDNGYTF. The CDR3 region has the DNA TGTGCCAGCAGCTCGAACCTGGACAATGGCTACACCTTC.

The CDR3 DNA sequence: TGTGCCAGCAGCCCAGAAGGGACTTTTAATTATGGCTACACCTTC. Translating gives CASSPEGTFNYGYTF. The rearrangement links TRBV4-2 to TRBJ1-2, with D possibly being TRBD1 (5 bases). This CDR3 is 15 amino acids long. Germline V lookup: CDR1 LGHNA, CDR2 YNFKEQ. With 4 bases removed from V and 5 bases from J, the gap between germline ends came to 17 bases.

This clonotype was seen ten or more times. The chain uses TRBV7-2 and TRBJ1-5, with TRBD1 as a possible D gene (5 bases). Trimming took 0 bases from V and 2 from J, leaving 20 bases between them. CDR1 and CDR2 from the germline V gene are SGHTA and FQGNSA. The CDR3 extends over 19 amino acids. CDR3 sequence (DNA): TGTGCCAGCAGCTTAGCGGGCAGGGAGGAGGTATATGGCAATCAGCCCCAGCATTTT. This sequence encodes CASSLAGREEVYGNQPQHF.

CDR3 loop: CASSPGTTIYNSPLHF. For the CDR3, the DNA is TGTGCCAGCAGCCCCGGGACCACAATCTATAATTCACCCCTCCACTTT. This rearrangement joins TRBV5-8 to TRBJ1-6; possibly TRBD1 for D (5 bases). Germline lookup yields CDR1 SGHTS and CDR2 YDEGEE. The ends were cut back, 4 bases at V and 3 bases at J, with 14 bases in the middle. The length of the CDR3 is 16 residues.

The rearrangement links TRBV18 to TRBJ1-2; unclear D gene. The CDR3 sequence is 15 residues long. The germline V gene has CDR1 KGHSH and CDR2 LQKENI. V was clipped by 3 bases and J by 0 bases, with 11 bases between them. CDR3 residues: CASSPQYLANYGYTF. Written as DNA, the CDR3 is TGTGCCAGCTCACCGCAATATCTTGCTAACTATGGCTACACCTTC.

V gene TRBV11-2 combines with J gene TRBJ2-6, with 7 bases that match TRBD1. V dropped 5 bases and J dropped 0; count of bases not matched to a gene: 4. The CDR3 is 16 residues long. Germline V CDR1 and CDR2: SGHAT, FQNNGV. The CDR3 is CASSMTGSSGANVLTF. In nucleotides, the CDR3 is TGTGCCAGCAGCATGACAGGGAGCTCTGGGGCCAACGTCCTGACTTTC.

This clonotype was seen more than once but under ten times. DNA of the CDR3: TGTGCCAGCAGTTTAGCAGCCCTAGGCACTGAAGCTTTCTTT. The encoded protein is CASSLAALGTEAFF. The chain is built from TRBV27 and TRBJ1-1; no definite D call. In germline, CDR1 is MNHEY, CDR2 SMNVEV (reference sequence). CDR3 length: 14 residues. V lost 2 bases, J lost 4 bases, and 11 bases lay in between.

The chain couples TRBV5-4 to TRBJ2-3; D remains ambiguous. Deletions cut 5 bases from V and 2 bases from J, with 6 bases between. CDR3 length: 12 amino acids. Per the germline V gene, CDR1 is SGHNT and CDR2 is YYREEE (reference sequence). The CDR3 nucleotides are TGTGCCAGCAGAACCGACACAGATACGCAGTATTTT. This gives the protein CASRTDTDTQYF.

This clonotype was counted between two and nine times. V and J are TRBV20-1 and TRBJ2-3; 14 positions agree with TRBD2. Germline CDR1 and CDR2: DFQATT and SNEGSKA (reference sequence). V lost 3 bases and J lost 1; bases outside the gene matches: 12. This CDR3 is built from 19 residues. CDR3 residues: CSASLIGLAGGPGTDTQYF. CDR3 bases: TGCAGTGCTAGCCTAATCGGACTAGCGGGGGGCCCTGGCACAGATACGCAGTATTTT.

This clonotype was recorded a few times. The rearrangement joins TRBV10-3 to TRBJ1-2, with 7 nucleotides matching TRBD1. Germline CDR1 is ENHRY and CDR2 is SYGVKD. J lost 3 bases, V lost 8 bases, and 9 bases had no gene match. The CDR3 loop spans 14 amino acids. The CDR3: CAIRPQGSDYGYTF. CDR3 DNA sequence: TGTGCCATCCGGCCACAGGGGAGCGACTATGGCTACACCTTC.

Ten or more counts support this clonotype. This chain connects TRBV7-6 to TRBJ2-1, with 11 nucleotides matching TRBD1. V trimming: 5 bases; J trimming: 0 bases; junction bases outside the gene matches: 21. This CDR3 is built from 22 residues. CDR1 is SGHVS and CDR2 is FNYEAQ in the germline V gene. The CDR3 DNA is TGTGCCAGCAGCAACCCCCGAACCGCGGGACAGGGGGTTAAGAGCTCCTACAATGAGCAGTTCTTC. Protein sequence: CASSNPRTAGQGVKSSYNEQFF.

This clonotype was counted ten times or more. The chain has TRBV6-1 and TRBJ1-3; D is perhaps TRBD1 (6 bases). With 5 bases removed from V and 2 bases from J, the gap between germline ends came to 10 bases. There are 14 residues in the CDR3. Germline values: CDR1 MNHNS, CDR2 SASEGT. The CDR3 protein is CASSSSGAGNTIYF. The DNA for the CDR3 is TGTGCCAGCAGTTCCTCAGGGGCTGGAAACACCATATATTTT.

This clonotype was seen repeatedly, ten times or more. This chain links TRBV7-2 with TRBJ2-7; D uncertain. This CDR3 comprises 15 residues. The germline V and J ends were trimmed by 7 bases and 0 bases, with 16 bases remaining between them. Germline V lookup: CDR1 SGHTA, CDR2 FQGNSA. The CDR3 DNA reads TGTGCCAGCACTTCTGGACGTCCAAGCTCCTACGAGCAGTACTTC. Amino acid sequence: CASTSGRPSSYEQYF.